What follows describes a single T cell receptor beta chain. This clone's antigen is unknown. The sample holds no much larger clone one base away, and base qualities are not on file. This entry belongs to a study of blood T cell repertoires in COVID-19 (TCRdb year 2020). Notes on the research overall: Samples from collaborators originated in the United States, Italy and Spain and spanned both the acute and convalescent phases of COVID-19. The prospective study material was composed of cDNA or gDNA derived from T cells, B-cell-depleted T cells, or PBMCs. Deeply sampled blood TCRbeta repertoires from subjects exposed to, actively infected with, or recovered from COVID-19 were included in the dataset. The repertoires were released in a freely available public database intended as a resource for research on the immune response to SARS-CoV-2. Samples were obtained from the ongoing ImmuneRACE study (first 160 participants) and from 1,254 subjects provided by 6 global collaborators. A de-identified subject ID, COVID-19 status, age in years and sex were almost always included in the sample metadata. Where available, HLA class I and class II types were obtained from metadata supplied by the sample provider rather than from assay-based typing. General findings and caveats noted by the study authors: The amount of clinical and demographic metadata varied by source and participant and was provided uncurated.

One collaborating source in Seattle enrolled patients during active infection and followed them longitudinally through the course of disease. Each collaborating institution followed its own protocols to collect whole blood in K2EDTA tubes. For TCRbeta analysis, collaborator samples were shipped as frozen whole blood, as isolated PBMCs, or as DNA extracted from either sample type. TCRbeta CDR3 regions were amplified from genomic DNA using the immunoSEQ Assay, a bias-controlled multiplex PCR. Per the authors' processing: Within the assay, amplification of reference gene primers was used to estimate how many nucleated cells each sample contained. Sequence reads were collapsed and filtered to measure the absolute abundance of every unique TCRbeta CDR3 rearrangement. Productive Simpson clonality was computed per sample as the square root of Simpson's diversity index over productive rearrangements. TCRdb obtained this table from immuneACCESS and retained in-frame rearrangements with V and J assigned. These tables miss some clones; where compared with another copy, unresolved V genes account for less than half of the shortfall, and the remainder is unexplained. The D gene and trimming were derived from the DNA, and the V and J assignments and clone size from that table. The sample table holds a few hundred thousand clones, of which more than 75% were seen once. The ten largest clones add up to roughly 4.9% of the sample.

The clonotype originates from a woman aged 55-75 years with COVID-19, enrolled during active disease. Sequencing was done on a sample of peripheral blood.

Read as DNA, the sequence is TGTGCCAGCGTATCTCCGGGACAGTCAGCGGGGGCCCTCCACTTT. It is translated as CASVSPGQSAGALHF. The chain couples TRBV28 to TRBJ1-6, with 7 middle bases fitting TRBD1. V is pruned by 8 bases and J by 14 bases, leaving 18 bases of the junction without a gene match. The CDR3 runs 15 amino acids, cysteine and phenylalanine included. This entry keeps only the CDR3 DNA: 45 bases, framed from base 1. CDR1 and CDR2, looked up from the germline V gene, are MDHEN and SYDVKM.